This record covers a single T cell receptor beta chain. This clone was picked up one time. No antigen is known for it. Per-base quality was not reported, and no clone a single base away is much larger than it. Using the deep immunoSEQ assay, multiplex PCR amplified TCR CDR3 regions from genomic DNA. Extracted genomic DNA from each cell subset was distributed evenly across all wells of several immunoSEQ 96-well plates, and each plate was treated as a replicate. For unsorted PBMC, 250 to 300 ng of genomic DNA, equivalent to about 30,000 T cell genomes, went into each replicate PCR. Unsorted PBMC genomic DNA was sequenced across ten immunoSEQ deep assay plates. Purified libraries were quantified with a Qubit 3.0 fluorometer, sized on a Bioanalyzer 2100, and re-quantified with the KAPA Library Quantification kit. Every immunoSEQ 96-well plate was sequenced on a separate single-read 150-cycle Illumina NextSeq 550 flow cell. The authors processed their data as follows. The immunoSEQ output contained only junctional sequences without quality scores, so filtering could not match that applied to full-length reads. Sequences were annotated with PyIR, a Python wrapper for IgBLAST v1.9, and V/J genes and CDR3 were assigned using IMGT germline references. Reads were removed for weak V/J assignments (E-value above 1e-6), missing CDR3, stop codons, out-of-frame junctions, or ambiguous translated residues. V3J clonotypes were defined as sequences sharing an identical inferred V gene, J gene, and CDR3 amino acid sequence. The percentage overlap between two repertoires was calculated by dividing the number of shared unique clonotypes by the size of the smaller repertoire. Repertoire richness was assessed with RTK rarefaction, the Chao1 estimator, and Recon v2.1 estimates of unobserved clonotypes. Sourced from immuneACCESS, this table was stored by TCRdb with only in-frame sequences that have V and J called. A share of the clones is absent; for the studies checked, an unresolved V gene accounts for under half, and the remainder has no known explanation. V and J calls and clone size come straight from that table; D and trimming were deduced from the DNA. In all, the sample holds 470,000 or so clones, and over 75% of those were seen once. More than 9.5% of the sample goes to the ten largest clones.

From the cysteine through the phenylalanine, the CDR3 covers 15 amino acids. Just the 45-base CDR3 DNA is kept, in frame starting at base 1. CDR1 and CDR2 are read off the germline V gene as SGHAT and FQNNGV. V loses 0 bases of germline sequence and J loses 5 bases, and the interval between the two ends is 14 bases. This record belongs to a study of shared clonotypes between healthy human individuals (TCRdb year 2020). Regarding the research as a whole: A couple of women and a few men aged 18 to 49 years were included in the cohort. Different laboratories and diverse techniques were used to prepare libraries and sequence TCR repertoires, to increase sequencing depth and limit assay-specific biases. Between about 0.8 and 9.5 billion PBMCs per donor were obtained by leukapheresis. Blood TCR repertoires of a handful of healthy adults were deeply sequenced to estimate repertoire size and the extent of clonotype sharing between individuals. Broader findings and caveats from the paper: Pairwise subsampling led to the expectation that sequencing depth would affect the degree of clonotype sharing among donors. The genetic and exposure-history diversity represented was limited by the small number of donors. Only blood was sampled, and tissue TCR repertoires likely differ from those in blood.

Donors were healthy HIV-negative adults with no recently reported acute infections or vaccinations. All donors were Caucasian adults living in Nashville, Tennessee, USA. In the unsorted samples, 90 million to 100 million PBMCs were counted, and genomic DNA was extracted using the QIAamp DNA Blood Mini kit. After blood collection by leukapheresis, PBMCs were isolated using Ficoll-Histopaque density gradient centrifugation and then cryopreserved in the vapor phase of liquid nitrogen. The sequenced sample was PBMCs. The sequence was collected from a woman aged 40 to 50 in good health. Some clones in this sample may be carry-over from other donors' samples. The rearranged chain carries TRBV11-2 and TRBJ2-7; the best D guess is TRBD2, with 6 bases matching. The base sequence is TGTGCCAGCAGCTTAGATTTATGGGGGAGGCACGAGCAGTACTTC. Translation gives CASSLDLWGRHEQYF.